Shown below are 3 T cell receptor beta chains from a single sample sequenced in a study of response to subunit inactivated influenza vaccine. TCRdb reprocessed the RT-PCR reads via MiXCR and lists one record per CDR3 protein. This table has about 540,000 distinct CDR3 sequences, approximately 22% appearing once. Separately, the same data were catalogued under a study of T cells expressing NK-cell markers. That source notes: TCR beta libraries carry UMIs added by 5'RACE template switching.

Sequenced material: CD4+ T cells sorted from PBMCs, taken approximately 13 days after vaccination. These receptors came from a middle-aged man who received an inactivated influenza vaccine.

This clonotype was counted ten times or more. The rearrangement uses TRBV7-3 and TRBJ2-1; D perhaps matches TRBD2 (5 bases). Germline loops: CDR1 SGHTA, CDR2 FQGTGA. Between the trimmed V and J ends, which lost 5 bases and 10 bases, there was a span of 12 bases. This CDR3 region has 12 residues. The CDR3 nucleotides read TGTGCCAGCAGCGATGGACTTAACGAGCAGTTCTTC. Translation gives CASSDGLNEQFF.

This clonotype was seen more than once but under ten times. The chain employs TRBV7-2 and TRBJ1-5; no firm D call. The CDR3 length is 15 residues. Looked up from germline, CDR1 is SGHTA and CDR2 is FQGNSA. Deletions cut 2 bases from V and 2 bases from J, with 10 bases between. The DNA for the CDR3 is TGTGCCAGCAGCTTATCTTCCGGGGGCAATCAGCCCCAGCATTTT. It codes for CASSLSSGGNQPQHF.

This clonotype was detected ten times or more. The chain combines TRBV6-5 with TRBJ1-1; 12 bases map to TRBD1. Trimming removed 0 bases from V and 13 bases from J; junction bases left unmatched: 9. From germline, CDR1 is MNHEY and CDR2 SVGAGI. There are 15 residues in the CDR3. In DNA, the CDR3 is TGTGCCAGCAGTTACTCACCGGGACAGGGGGCGGGGGGTTTCTTT. This sequence encodes CASSYSPGQGAGGFF.